The next 29 T cell receptor beta chains were all read from a single sample in a study of blood T cells in healthy people across ages. Then a second PCR, running about 6 to 12 cycles, was carried out with a sample-barcoded 5' primer and a J-beta primer mix. TCRdb re-called the 5' RACE reads with MiXCR, one entry per CDR3 protein. The sample has about 1.6 million distinct CDR3 sequences, around 35% seen once. The sequenced sample consisted of blood. These receptors all stem from a woman in her twenties or thirties in good health.

The chain uses TRBV6-6 and TRBJ2-1; no firm D call. CDR3 length equals 17 residues. Germline lookup yields CDR1 MNHNY and CDR2 SVGAGI (reference sequence). Trimming pared 0 bases from V and 3 bases from J, leaving 15 bases between. The CDR3: CASSYSPQLTVYNEQFF. Written as DNA, the CDR3 is TGTGCCAGCAGTTACTCGCCCCAATTAACGGTCTACAATGAGCAGTTCTTC.

V usage is TRBV20-1 and J usage is TRBJ2-5; 9 nucleotides line up with TRBD1. The germline V gene encodes CDR1 DFQATT and CDR2 SNEGSKA (reference sequence). Unmatched junction bases numbered 9, after V lost 6 bases and J lost 4 bases. The CDR3 spans 14 residues. The CDR3 coding sequence is TGCAGTGCAGACGGGACAGGGAAGGGAGAGACCCAGTACTTC. It codes for CSADGTGKGETQYF.

Comments on this clonotype: Relative to the germline gene, one junction end is altered; a read error may explain this. V is TRBV7-9 and J is TRBJ2-1; 8 bases fit TRBD2. The CDR3 totals 16 residues. The V gene's germline CDR1 is SEHNR and CDR2 FQNEAQ (reference sequence). In DNA form, the CDR3 reads TGTGCCAGCAGCTACCCCGGGAGGGGGGGCTACAACGAGCAGTTCTTC. This codes for CASSYPGRGGYNEQFF.

This chain uses TRBV12-5 with TRBJ1-2; a weak D match, TRBD1 (5 bases). Germline V gene sequence: CDR1 LGHNT, CDR2 FRNRAP. The CDR3 totals 17 residues. The V end lost 0 bases, the J end lost 5 bases, and 19 bases lay between the germline ends. The CDR3: CASGLVLDRGTEYGYTF. Here the CDR3 DNA reads TGTGCTAGTGGTTTGGTACTGGACCGTGGGACCGAGTATGGCTACACCTTC. Full variable domain (missing parts from reference TRBV12-5 and TRBJ1-2): DARVTQTPRHKVTEMGQEVTMRCQPILGHNTVFWYRQTMMQGLELLAYFRNRAPLDDSGMPKDRFSAEMPDATLATLKIQPSEPRDSAVYFCASGLVLDRGTEYGYTFGSGTRLTVV.

The genes are TRBV6-1 and TRBJ1-1, with D unresolved. This CDR3 contains 12 residues. CDR1 is MNHNS and CDR2 is SASEGT in the germline V gene. V was shortened by 2 bases and J by 6 bases, with 7 bases between the two germline ends. The CDR3 protein is CASSESVSEAFF. The CDR3 region has the DNA TGTGCCAGCAGTGAATCCGTATCTGAAGCTTTCTTT.

This clonotype came up a few times. V gene TRBV15 combines with J gene TRBJ2-5, with a weak D call TRBD2 (6 bases). V was pared by 9 bases and J by 4 bases, with 12 bases between. Germline V gene sequence: CDR1 LNHNV, CDR2 YYDKDF (reference sequence). The CDR3 has 12 amino acids. DNA of the CDR3: TGTGCCACGGCGGGATTTCGAGAGACCCAGTACTTC. The encoded protein is CATAGFRETQYF.

The V and J genes are TRBV18 and TRBJ2-7; TRBD1 matches at 7 bases. The CDR3 is 14 amino acids. The germline gives CDR1 KGHSH, CDR2 LQKENI. Trimming took 3 bases from V and 7 from J; bases not matched to a gene: 9. CDR3 coding DNA: TGTGCCAGCTCACCTAGGGGGCAGGTGAGAGAGCAGTACTTC. Residues: CASSPRGQVREQYF.

The sample holds a few counts of this clonotype. The chain couples TRBV11-2 to TRBJ2-7; D possibly corresponds to TRBD1 (6 bases). This CDR3 region has 16 residues. Trimming took 1 base from V and 1 from J, leaving 14 bases between them. Germline-derived CDR1 and CDR2 are SGHAT and FQNNGV. The DNA of the CDR3 is TGTGCCAGCAGCTTAGCATCCGGACAGAAATCCTACGAGCAGTACTTC. It specifies CASSLASGQKSYEQYF. The full variable domain, with the rest looked up from reference TRBV11-2 and TRBJ2-7, is EAGVAQSPRYKIIEKRQSVAFWCNPISGHATLYWYQQILGQGPKLLIQFQNNGVVDDSQLPKDRFSAERLKGVDSTLKIQPAKLEDSAVYLCASSLASGQKSYEQYFGPGTRLTVT.

The chain couples TRBV6-1 to TRBJ1-1, with D tentatively TRBD1 (6 bases). The V and J ends lost 0 bases and 0 bases respectively, with 11 bases between them. The CDR3 is 16 amino acids. Germline assignment: CDR1 MNHNS and CDR2 SASEGT. The CDR3: CASSEAAGAMNTEAFF. The CDR3 nucleotides are TGTGCCAGCAGTGAAGCGGCGGGGGCCATGAACACTGAAGCTTTCTTT.

About this clonotype itself: A much larger clone differs from this one at a single base, so this may be a read error. The chain employs TRBV7-2 and TRBJ2-3; D is perhaps TRBD2 (6 bases). There are 15 residues in the CDR3. Germline V gives CDR1 SGHTA, CDR2 FQGNSA. Here the CDR3 reads CVSSSYGGITDTQYF. CDR3 DNA: TGTGTCAGCAGTTCCTACGGGGGTATCACAGATACGCAGTATTTT. Full variable domain (missing parts from reference TRBV7-2 and TRBJ2-3): GAGVSQSPSNKVTEKGKDVELRCDPISGHTALYWYRQSLGQGLEFLIYFQGNSAPDKSGLPSDRFSAERTGGSVSTLTIQRTQQEDSAVYLCVSSSYGGITDTQYFGPGTRLTVL.

This clonotype was counted a few times. The chain recombines TRBV6-6 with TRBJ2-1, with D tentatively TRBD2 (6 bases). Germline CDR1 and CDR2: MNHNY and SVGAGI (reference sequence). The V gene lost 8 bases and the J gene lost 5 bases, with 19 bases spanning the gap. The CDR3 loop spans 15 amino acids. CDR3 residues: CASGLRGFENNEQFF. CDR3 DNA: TGTGCCAGCGGGTTACGGGGGTTTGAGAACAATGAGCAGTTCTTC.

This clonotype came up a few times. The chain recombines TRBV20-1 with TRBJ2-5; possible D gene TRBD1, 5 bases. Germline V gene data show CDR1 as DFQATT and CDR2 as SNEGSKA (reference sequence). Deletions cut 6 bases from V and 2 bases from J, with 16 bases between. This CDR3 is built from 14 residues. CDR3: CSAPHRLNQETQYF. CDR3 sequence (DNA): TGCAGTGCCCCGCACAGGCTGAATCAAGAGACCCAGTACTTC.

Of note for this clonotype: A single base separates this from a much larger clone, so it may be a read error. The chain combines TRBV5-4 with TRBJ2-3; no reliable D call. CDR3 size: 12 residues. The germline V and J ends were trimmed by 3 bases and 2 bases, with 4 bases remaining between them. Germline loops: CDR1 SGHNT, CDR2 YYREEE (reference sequence). The CDR3 sequence: CASSYHTDTQYF. The CDR3 DNA reads as TGTGCCAGCAGCTACCACACAGATACGCAGTATTTT.

This chain joins TRBV7-2 and TRBJ2-7; the D gene is possibly TRBD2 (6 bases). Deletions cut 1 base from V and 0 bases from J, with 13 bases between. This CDR3 spans 16 amino acids. CDR1 is SGHTA, CDR2 FQGNSA, per germline. CDR3 protein: CASSLGVAGSSYEQYF. The DNA for the CDR3 is TGTGCCAGCAGCTTAGGTGTGGCGGGGAGCTCCTACGAGCAGTACTTC.

For this clonotype: It may be a read error: a sequence one base away is much more abundant. V is TRBV10-3 and J is TRBJ2-1, with D perhaps matching TRBD1 (5 bases). The CDR3 spans 13 residues. Trimming left V 6 bases short and J 9 bases short, with 15 bases between. The germline V gene has CDR1 ENHRY and CDR2 SYGVKD. The CDR3 DNA reads TGTGCCATCAGGGAGACAGTTGAGGCTGAGCAGTTCTTC. Amino acid sequence: CAIRETVEAEQFF.

For this clonotype: A much larger clonotype is one base distant, so this may be a read error. The chain carries TRBV12-3 or TRBV12-4 and TRBJ2-7; TRBD1 is a possible D gene (6 bases). The J call is doubtful: the DNA matches TRBJ2-5 better. The CDR3 is 15 amino acids. For the CDR3, the DNA is TGTGCCAGCAGTTTATCGACAGGCCAACTAGAGACCCAGTACTTC. This encodes CASSLSTGQLETQYF.

This clonotype was observed a few times. The chain couples TRBV5-1 to TRBJ2-1; 14 nucleotides align to TRBD2. This CDR3 has 18 amino acids. Trimming cost V 4 bases and J 2 bases; bases outside gene matches: 8. CDR1 and CDR2 from the germline V gene are SGHRS and YFSETQ. The CDR3: CASSPGTSGGPPYNEQFF. CDR3 nucleotide sequence: TGCGCCAGCAGCCCCGGGACTAGCGGGGGCCCCCCCTACAATGAGCAGTTCTTC.

J is TRBJ2-1 and V is TRBV13; the D gene could be TRBD1 or TRBD2 (5 bases each). This CDR3 has 14 residues. Germline V gives CDR1 PRHDT, CDR2 FYEKMQ (reference sequence). Trimming stripped 1 base from V and 8 bases from J, with 12 bases between. CDR3 bases: TGTGCCAGCAGCTTAGAAGGGACCTCCGATGAGCAGTTCTTC. Translated: CASSLEGTSDEQFF. Combining the CDR3 with reference TRBV13 and TRBJ2-1 gives the whole variable domain AAGVIQSPRHLIKEKRETATLKCYPIPRHDTVYWYQQGPGQDPQFLISFYEKMQSDKGSIPDRFSAQQFSDYHSELNMSSLELGDSALYFCASSLEGTSDEQFFGPGTRLTVL.

Comments on this clonotype: The junction shows a germline mismatch at one end, possibly a read error. The J gene is TRBJ2-3, the V gene TRBV27, with a possible D match to TRBD1 (6 bases). The germline gives CDR1 MNHEY, CDR2 SMNVEV (reference sequence). The CDR3 loop spans 15 amino acids. The CDR3 DNA is TGTGCCAGCAGTTTCCCTGGACAGAGCACAGCTACGCAGTATTTT. Encoded protein: CASSFPGQSTATQYF.

This chain links TRBV6-1 with TRBJ2-7; D remains ambiguous. The germline V and J ends were trimmed by 0 bases and 0 bases, with 6 bases remaining between them. Germline V gives CDR1 MNHNS, CDR2 SASEGT. This CDR3 contains 14 residues. The CDR3 nucleotides are TGTGCCAGCAGTGAAGCCAGGAGCTCCTACGAGCAGTACTTC. This encodes CASSEARSSYEQYF.

About this clonotype: A much larger clone is a single base away; this may be a read error. The chain combines TRBV4-1 with TRBJ2-7; D is uncertain. The CDR3 sequence is 14 residues long. CDR1 and CDR2 from the germline V gene are MGHRA and YSYEKL. The CDR3 sequence is CAGSQDPRAGEQYF. The CDR3 DNA follows: TGCGCCGGCAGCCAAGATCCACGTGCCGGCGAGCAGTACTTC.

This CDR3 reads CASREPGQGNEQYF. DNA of the CDR3: TGTGCCAGCAGAGAGCCGGGACAGGGCAACGAGCAGTACTTC. The chain is built from TRBV21-1 and TRBJ2-7; the table names TRBD1, a call not compared with the DNA. TRBV21-1 is flagged as a pseudogene. The CDR3 length is 14 residues.

The genes are TRBV30 and TRBJ1-1; unclear D gene. V lost 2 bases, J lost 0 bases, and 22 bases lay in between. The germline V gene encodes CDR1 GTSNPN and CDR2 SVGIG (reference sequence). The CDR3 is 18 residues long. The CDR3 DNA is TGTGCCTGGAGTTCAACGGCCGGGCCCATACCCATGAACACTGAAGCTTTCTTT. Amino acids: CAWSSTAGPIPMNTEAFF.

The J gene is TRBJ1-5, the V gene TRBV29-1; D is unclear. CDR3 length: 17 residues. Looked up from germline, CDR1 is SQVTM and CDR2 is ANQGSEA. The V gene lost 2 bases and the J gene lost 0 bases, with 17 bases spanning the gap. The CDR3 nucleotides read TGCAGCGTTGAAAGACCGACGGTCCCTTATAGCAATCAGCCCCAGCATTTT. It encodes CSVERPTVPYSNQPQHF.

Only a few counts were recorded for this clonotype. The genes are TRBV7-6 and TRBJ2-3; 8 nucleotides line up with TRBD2. Germline values: CDR1 SGHVS, CDR2 FNYEAQ. This CDR3 is 17 amino acids long. The V gene end was trimmed by 6 bases and the J gene end by 4 bases; junction bases not matched to a gene: 15. The CDR3 DNA is TGTGCCAGCAGTCATCGACTTAGCGGGATGTCCGCAGATACGCAGTATTTT. Residues: CASSHRLSGMSADTQYF.

J is TRBJ2-1 and V is TRBV6-4; 14 nucleotides agree with TRBD2. J lost 9 bases, V lost 6 bases, and 7 bases had no gene match. The length of the CDR3 is 15 residues. Looked up from germline, CDR1 is MRHNA and CDR2 is SNTAGT. The CDR3 loop is CASSVKGLAGAEQFF. The CDR3 DNA is TGTGCCAGCAGCGTCAAGGGACTAGCGGGAGCTGAGCAGTTCTTC.

The rearrangement uses TRBV18 and TRBJ2-1; TRBD2 matches at 11 bases. The trim removed 4 bases at V and 4 bases at J, leaving 6 bases unmatched. The CDR3 is 16 residues long. In germline, CDR1 is KGHSH, CDR2 LQKENI. CDR3 residues: CASSLTPSGGYNEQFF. Written as DNA, the CDR3 is TGTGCCAGCTCACTAACACCTAGCGGGGGGTACAATGAGCAGTTCTTC.

V is TRBV9 and J is TRBJ1-4; D not certain. The germline V and J ends were trimmed by 2 bases and 4 bases, with 12 bases remaining between them. The germline V gene has CDR1 SGDLS and CDR2 YYNGEE. The CDR3 has 15 residues. The CDR3 DNA sequence: TGTGCCAGCAGCGTCGGAGGGTCTGTTAATGAAAAACTGTTTTTT. This codes for CASSVGGSVNEKLFF.

The V call is TRBV3-1, the J call TRBJ2-7; 7 positions agree with TRBD2. Unmatched junction bases numbered 5, after V lost 1 base and J lost 2 bases. CDR3 length equals 15 residues. Looked up from germline, CDR1 is LGHDT and CDR2 is YNNKEL (reference sequence). CDR3 sequence reads: CASSQARAGAYEQYF. Written as DNA, the CDR3 is TGTGCCAGCAGCCAAGCGCGCGCGGGGGCCTACGAGCAGTACTTC.